This TCR beta chain was obtained from a study of control samples from healthy donors and cancer patients. Clones were sequenced by immunoSEQ multiplex PCR, and TCRdb holds only the in-frame ones, with some missing. The sample gives roughly 130,000 clones, around nine tenths of which show up once; about 3.2% is in the top ten. The TCR was taken from a man aged 45 to 65 in good health. Material for sequencing was blood.

The CDR3 DNA follows: TGTGCCAGCAGCGGACTAGCCGTGGAGCAGTTCTTC. Translated: CASSGLAVEQFF. The chain recombines TRBV3-1 (or the pseudogene TRBV3-2) with TRBJ2-1; TRBD2 aligns across 8 bases. J was trimmed by 10 bases and V by 5 bases; bases with no gene match: 4. From germline, CDR1 is LGHDT and CDR2 YNNKEL (reference sequence). The CDR3 totals 12 residues.